This TCR beta chain was identified in a study of OX40 agonist ivuxolimab in advanced cancers. Study overall: Patients were dosed intravenously with ivuxolimab at 0.01 to 10 mg/kg every 2 weeks.

The assay was immunoSEQ multiplex PCR, and TCRdb's table has in-frame clones only and misses some. Seen here are about 54,000 clones, 85% to 95% observed once, and the top ten hold approximately 8.3%. Autoimmune disease history or systemic immunosuppression disqualified patients. CDR3 size: 15 residues. CDR1 is SEHNR and CDR2 is FQNEAQ in the germline V gene (reference sequence). Trimming pared 5 bases from V and 8 bases from J, leaving 21 bases between. Study-wide results and limits: The 0.1-3.0 mg/kg partial responders had among the lowest clonal expansion. Mean expanded clone counts were higher in CD8+ than CD4+ T cells.

In regard to this clone: Its antigen is unknown.

The V and J genes are TRBV7-9 and TRBJ1-2, with a tentative D call TRBD1 (5 bases). Sequences were derived from CD4+ or CD8+ T cells sorted from blood, sampled in a trial of the OX40 agonist ivuxolimab. The sequence derives from an adult with an advanced solid tumor such as melanoma, head and neck, liver or kidney cancer. The CDR3 reads CASSTSPQGLEGYTF. CDR3 nucleotides: TGTGCCAGCAGCACCTCCCCCCAGGGATTGGAAGGCTACACCTTC.